The clone carrying this T cell receptor (beta chain) was seen ten or more times. Germline V gives CDR1 MNHEY, CDR2 SVGAGI. The CDR3 sequence is 14 residues long. J lost 1 base, V lost 8 bases, and 5 bases had no gene match. TCRdb reanalysed the RT-PCR reads using MiXCR and keeps one entry per CDR3 protein. Of about 680,000 distinct CDR3 sequences in the sample, 11% to 15% were seen once. The source of this sequence is a female donor in good health, serving as a healthy control. The chain recombines TRBV6-5 with TRBJ2-3; 8 nucleotides align to TRBD1. Sequenced sample: memory CD4+ T cells from blood. The CDR3 DNA sequence: TGTGCCAGCGGGACAGGAACCGGCACAGATACGCAGTATTTT. Protein: CASGTGTGTDTQYF.